Shown below are 19 T cell receptor beta chains from a single sample sequenced in a study of blood T cell repertoires in COVID-19. TCRdb's copy holds only in-frame clones and misses some; the assay was immunoSEQ multiplex PCR. There are 84,000 or so clones in the sample; approximately 80% occur only once, and under 50% lies in the top ten. Specimen: peripheral blood. The source of these receptors is a human donor in a cohort sampled during active COVID-19.

The chain combines TRBV29-1 with TRBJ2-1; 11 bases fit TRBD2. Germline CDR1 and CDR2: SQVTM and ANQGSEA. The J segment lost 9 bases and the V segment lost 5 bases, leaving 9 bases of the junction unmatched. The CDR3 length is 14 residues. The CDR3 is CSVNLAGGLGEQFF. DNA for the CDR3: TGCAGCGTTAACCTAGCGGGAGGATTGGGTGAGCAGTTCTTC.

V and J are TRBV4-3 and TRBJ2-7; 8 bases line up with TRBD2. The V segment lost 1 base and the J segment 2 bases; nucleotides outside the gene matches: 10. This CDR3 contains 17 residues. CDR1 LGHNA and CDR2 YSLEER come from the germline V gene. The CDR3 nucleotides are TGCGCCAGCAGCCAAGTCTCCGGGAGGGCCGGGACCTACGAGCAGTACTTC. Protein sequence: CASSQVSGRAGTYEQYF.

This rearrangement joins TRBV7-2 to TRBJ2-6; perhaps TRBD2 as D (5 bases). Per the germline V gene, CDR1 is SGHTA and CDR2 is FQGNSA. V was cut by 2 bases and J by 6 bases, with 11 bases left in between. The CDR3 has 15 residues. CDR3 nucleotide sequence: TGTGCCAGCAGCTTAAGTCTTCGGGAGGCCAACGTCCTGACTTTC. This sequence encodes CASSLSLREANVLTF.

This clone occurred once. The chain combines TRBV28 with TRBJ1-6, with D possibly being TRBD1 (6 bases). Germline V lookup: CDR1 MDHEN, CDR2 SYDVKM. The CDR3 contains 14 residues. Trimming pared 10 bases from V and 0 bases from J, leaving 10 bases between. This CDR3 is CAIQGGSYNSPLHF. The CDR3 DNA sequence: TGTGCCATCCAAGGGGGCTCCTATAATTCACCCCTCCACTTT.

The chain links TRBV6-2 or TRBV6-3 to TRBJ2-3; D is possibly TRBD1 (5 bases). Between the trimmed V and J ends, which lost 2 bases and 0 bases, there was a span of 15 bases. Germline CDR1 and CDR2: MNHEY and SVGEGT. CDR3 length: 17 residues. CDR3 protein: CASSYARTSTSTDTQYF. As DNA, the CDR3 is TGTGCCAGCAGTTACGCGCGGACAAGCACAAGCACAGATACGCAGTATTTT.

The rearrangement joins TRBV19 to TRBJ1-5; TRBD1 agrees at 10 bases. Germline assignment: CDR1 LNHDA and CDR2 SQIVND (reference sequence). The CDR3 extends over 16 amino acids. V gave up 6 bases and J gave up 4 bases; unmatched junction bases: 9. CDR3 nucleotides: TGTGCCAGTAGAAATCCGGGACAGGGGTCGAATCAGCCCCAGCATTTT. It yields the protein CASRNPGQGSNQPQHF.

The rearrangement links TRBV2 to TRBJ2-1; D remains ambiguous. Looked up from germline, CDR1 is SNHLY and CDR2 is FYNNEI. Trimming pared 5 bases from V and 8 bases from J, leaving 10 bases between. This CDR3 has 12 residues. CDR3 loop: CASSRELDEQFF. In nucleotides, the CDR3 is TGTGCCAGCAGTCGTGAGTTGGATGAGCAGTTCTTC.

The chain employs TRBV4-3 and TRBJ2-7; D is possibly TRBD2 (6 bases). V was shortened by 4 bases and J by 6 bases, with 19 bases between the two germline ends. The germline V gene has CDR1 LGHNA and CDR2 YSLEER. The CDR3 is made up of 15 amino acids. CDR3 sequence reads: CASSPAALAVAEQYF. In DNA form, the CDR3 reads TGCGCCAGCAGCCCAGCAGCGTTAGCGGTGGCCGAGCAGTACTTC.

The CDR3 DNA sequence: TGTGCCACCTCCCGGGGGACCGGGGAGCTGTTTTTT. Translated: CATSRGTGELFF. The chain employs TRBV24-1 and TRBJ2-2, with D tentatively TRBD2 (6 bases). This CDR3 comprises 12 residues. Germline V CDR1 and CDR2: KGHDR, SFDVKD. V lost 9 bases and J 5 bases, leaving 9 bases between the germline ends.

Regarding this clone: The identical CDR3 is also encoded by other nucleotide sequences in the sample. This sequence joins TRBV7-2 and TRBJ2-3; no clear D gene. Germline loops: CDR1 SGHTA, CDR2 FQGNSA. CDR3 size: 12 residues. V gave up 4 bases and J gave up 2 bases, with 4 bases separating them. CDR3 loop: CASSSSTDTQYF. In nucleotides, the CDR3 is TGTGCCAGCAGCTCGTCCACAGATACGCAGTATTTT. The full variable domain, rest sourced from reference TRBV7-2 and TRBJ2-3, is GAGVSQSPSNKVTEKGKDVELRCDPISGHTALYWYRQSLGQGLEFLIYFQGNSAPDKSGLPSDRFSAERTGGSVSTLTIQRTQQEDSAVYLCASSSSTDTQYFGPGTRLTVL.

Points on this clone: Other DNA sequences in the same sample also yield this CDR3. The chain links TRBV7-9 to TRBJ2-7, with 8 bases fitting TRBD2. The V and J ends lost 6 bases and 3 bases, in that order; junction bases with no gene match: 7. The CDR3 has 14 amino acids. In germline, CDR1 is SEHNR, CDR2 FQNEAQ (reference sequence). The CDR3 reads CASRTSGSSYEQYF. DNA for the CDR3: TGTGCCAGCAGGACAAGCGGGAGCAGCTACGAGCAGTACTTC.

This chain links TRBV7-2 with TRBJ2-5; perhaps TRBD1 as D (6 bases). This CDR3 is built from 14 residues. Germline values: CDR1 SGHTA, CDR2 FQGNSA. Trimming took 3 bases from V and 2 from J, leaving 10 bases between them. This chain's CDR3 is CASSFVGTQETQYF. For the CDR3, the DNA is TGTGCCAGCAGCTTCGTCGGGACACAAGAGACCCAGTACTTC.

This clone was seen a handful of times. This rearrangement joins TRBV11-3 to TRBJ2-1, with a possible D match to TRBD2 (6 bases). V was pared by 3 bases and J by 7 bases, with 16 bases between. Per germline, CDR1 SGHNT and CDR2 YENEEA. CDR3 length: 15 residues. CDR3 nucleotide sequence: TGTGCCAGCAGCTTGCGCGGGACTGGTGGAAATGAGCAGTTCTTC. It codes for CASSLRGTGGNEQFF. Full variable domain (missing parts from reference TRBV11-3 and TRBJ2-1): EAGVVQSPRYKIIEKKQPVAFWCNPISGHNTLYWYLQNLGQGPELLIRYENEEAVDDSQLPKDRFSAERLKGVDSTLKIQPAELGDSAVYLCASSLRGTGGNEQFFGPGTRLTVL.

V is TRBV29-1 and J is TRBJ2-1; 7 bases are shared with TRBD1. J was trimmed by 0 bases and V by 0 bases; bases with no gene match: 5. The length of the CDR3 is 16 residues. CDR1 is SQVTM and CDR2 is ANQGSEA in the germline V gene. CDR3 DNA: TGCAGCGTTGAAGATCAGGACAGGAGCTCCTACAATGAGCAGTTCTTC. Translating gives CSVEDQDRSSYNEQFF.

Note on this clone: The sample contains more than one DNA sequence encoding this CDR3. The rearrangement links TRBV2 to TRBJ1-1; D gene unclear. The CDR3 contains 11 residues. Per the germline V gene, CDR1 is SNHLY and CDR2 is FYNNEI. V lost 5 bases, J lost 5 bases, and 6 bases lay in between. DNA for the CDR3: TGTGCCAGCAGTCTATCTACTGAAGCTTTCTTT. It translates to CASSLSTEAFF. Full variable domain (missing parts from reference TRBV2 and TRBJ1-1): EPEVTQTPSHQVTQMGQEVILRCVPISNHLYFYWYRQILGQKVEFLVSFYNNEISEKSEIFDDQFSVERPDGSNFTLKIRSTKLEDSAMYFCASSLSTEAFFGQGTRLTVV.

The sample holds a few counts of this clone. The rearrangement links TRBV12-3 or TRBV12-4 to TRBJ2-7; D perhaps matches TRBD2 (6 bases). V lost 5 bases and J 7 bases, leaving 12 bases between the germline ends. The length of the CDR3 is 12 residues. CDR3 protein: CASSTRTKEQYF. The CDR3 coding sequence is TGTGCCAGCAGTACTCGGACTAAGGAGCAGTACTTC.

The chain links TRBV11-2 to TRBJ2-7, with TRBD2 matching 8 bases. The V gene end was trimmed by 5 bases and the J gene end by 2 bases; junction bases not matched to a gene: 17. The CDR3 covers 18 residues. CDR1 is SGHAT, CDR2 FQNNGV, per germline. Here the CDR3 DNA reads TGTGCCAGCAGCCCAATAACCCGGGGGCGGGAGGCCACCTACGAGCAGTACTTC. Residues: CASSPITRGREATYEQYF.

V is TRBV29-1 and J is TRBJ2-7; D not resolved. The CDR3 loop spans 13 amino acids. Germline V lookup: CDR1 SQVTM, CDR2 ANQGSEA. V shed 4 bases and J shed 0 bases, with 10 bases lying between them. The CDR3 coding sequence is TGCAGCGTTGCTGTGTCCAGCTCCTACGAGCAGTACTTC. It specifies CSVAVSSSYEQYF.

J is TRBJ2-7 and V is TRBV5-5, with D possibly matching TRBD1 (5 bases). The CDR3 sequence is 15 residues long. Between the trimmed V and J ends, which lost 2 bases and 0 bases, there was a span of 12 bases. The germline V gene encodes CDR1 SGHKS and CDR2 YYEKEE (reference sequence). CDR3 sequence reads: CASSLGIGVSYEQYF. The CDR3 nucleotides are TGTGCCAGCAGCTTAGGAATAGGGGTCTCCTACGAGCAGTACTTC.